This paragraph reports one TCR beta chain. The antigen is not known. This entry comes from a study of cytomegalovirus exposure and HLA in healthy donors. Study-level points and caveats: Productive rates of about 90% or about 30% were seen for most TCR beta V segments in an earlier analysis.

60 Vbeta and 13 Jbeta primers were used in PCR. Sequencing was performed with immunoSEQ multiplex PCR; in TCRdb, only in-frame clones are kept and a portion is missing. The sample holds 95,000 to 150,000 clones, around three quarters seen once. This receptor was taken from a man aged 30 to 39 in good health and CMV-seronegative. Sequenced: PBMCs.

CDR3 nucleotides: TGTGCCAGCAGCTTAGGCCCCGGGGAGACCCAGTACTTC. Protein sequence: CASSLGPGETQYF. The V gene is TRBV7-2, the J gene TRBJ2-5; D gene unclear. The CDR3 runs to 13 residues. Trimming removed 1 base from V and 5 bases from J, with 8 bases in between. Germline V gives CDR1 SGHTA, CDR2 FQGNSA.